Shown below are 25 T cell receptor beta chains from a single sample sequenced in a study of control samples from healthy donors and cancer patients. TCRdb keeps only in-frame clones here, not all; method: immunoSEQ multiplex PCR. This sample carries more than 100,000 clones, roughly 90% of them seen once, and the ten largest clones take around 7.9%. The specimen sequenced was blood. The receptors here all came from a man between 18 and 35 years old in good health.

The chain employs TRBV9 and TRBJ2-3, with D uncertain. CDR1 and CDR2 from the germline V gene are SGDLS and YYNGEE. The CDR3 runs to 11 residues. V dropped 3 bases and J dropped 8 bases, with 7 bases sitting between them. The CDR3 loop is CASSDRITQYF. The DNA for the CDR3 is TGTGCCAGCAGCGACCGGATTACGCAGTATTTT. The full variable domain, completed using reference TRBV9 and TRBJ2-3, is DSGVTQTPKHLITATGQRVTLRCSPRSGDLSVYWYQQSLDQGLQFLIQYYNGEERAKGNILERFSAQQFPDLHSELNLSSLELGDSALYFCASSDRITQYFGPGTRLTVL.

The chain uses TRBV7-3 and TRBJ1-1, with D possibly TRBD1 on 6 matching bases. This CDR3 is built from 13 residues. Germline lookup yields CDR1 SGHTA and CDR2 FQGTGA. Trimming cost V 0 bases and J 4 bases, with 6 bases left between them. CDR3 in DNA: TGTGCCAGCAGCTTAACAGGGGGCACTGAAGCTTTCTTT. It specifies CASSLTGGTEAFF.

The rearrangement joins TRBV13 to TRBJ1-2; 7 bases match TRBD1. This CDR3 is 17 amino acids long. Per germline, CDR1 PRHDT and CDR2 FYEKMQ (reference sequence). V lost 0 bases, J lost 2 bases, and 9 bases stayed unmatched. The CDR3 region has the DNA TGTGCCAGCAGCTTAGGCCGGGACAGAGGAGAAAACTATGGCTACACCTTC. This sequence encodes CASSLGRDRGENYGYTF.

The rearrangement joins TRBV21-1 to TRBJ2-7; the listed D gene, TRBD1, was not tested against the DNA. TRBV21-1 is flagged as a pseudogene. The CDR3 extends over 17 amino acids. As DNA, the CDR3 is TGTGCCAGCAGCGAAGGTGATCCGGACAGGGGAACTACGGCGCAGTACTTC. Translating gives CASSEGDPDRGTTAQYF.

The gene calls are TRBV29-1 and TRBJ2-1; 10 nucleotides match TRBD2. After removal of 3 bases from V and 3 bases from J, the junction contained 8 bases not matched to a gene. This CDR3 has 16 residues. Per germline, CDR1 SQVTM and CDR2 ANQGSEA. The CDR3 coding sequence is TGCAGCGTTGAGGGGTGGGCTAGCGGGGGCTACAATGAGCAGTTCTTC. Its protein product is CSVEGWASGGYNEQFF.

The J gene is TRBJ1-5, the V gene TRBV19; D perhaps matches TRBD1 (6 bases). Germline CDR1 LNHDA, CDR2 SQIVND (reference sequence). Trimming pared 7 bases from V and 3 bases from J, leaving 10 bases between. The CDR3 length is 13 residues. The CDR3 loop reads CASNGQSNQPQHF. In nucleotides, the CDR3 is TGTGCCAGTAACGGACAGTCCAATCAGCCCCAGCATTTT.

The chain uses TRBV5-1 and TRBJ2-5, with 8 bases lining up with TRBD1. The CDR3 contains 13 residues. V dropped 8 bases and J dropped 3; count of bases not matched to a gene: 6. Germline assignment: CDR1 SGHRS and CDR2 YFSETQ. The CDR3 spells CASSTGEKETQYF. The CDR3 DNA sequence: TGCGCCAGTTCGACAGGGGAGAAAGAGACCCAGTACTTC. Based on the CDR3 plus reference TRBV5-1 and TRBJ2-5, the full variable domain is KAGVTQTPRYLIKTRGQQVTLSCSPISGHRSVSWYQQTPGQGLQFLFEYFSETQRNKGNFPGRFSGRQFSNSRSEMNVSTLELGDSALYLCASSTGEKETQYFGPGTRLLVL.

As DNA, the CDR3 is TGTGCCAGCAGGGGTGACTTGAAGAAGGGCTACACCTTC. Its protein product is CASRGDLKKGYTF. J is TRBJ1-2 and V is TRBV6-5; no reliable D call. Germline assignment: CDR1 MNHEY and CDR2 SVGAGI. Trimming removed 6 bases at V and 8 bases at J, with 16 bases between. The CDR3 length is 13 residues.

The chain links TRBV29-1 to TRBJ1-1; TRBD1 might be the D (6 bases). The CDR3 extends over 12 amino acids. Trimming left V 6 bases short and J 4 bases short, with 12 bases between. From germline, CDR1 is SQVTM and CDR2 ANQGSEA. The CDR3 loop is CSVSDSLTEAFF. For the CDR3, the DNA is TGCAGCGTCTCGGACAGCCTCACTGAAGCTTTCTTT.

The table lists this clone with a count of one. The genes are TRBV5-1 and TRBJ2-1; TRBD2 is a possible D gene (6 bases). CDR1 is SGHRS, CDR2 YFSETQ, per germline. CDR3 length equals 16 residues. V gave up 0 bases and J gave up 0 bases, with 10 bases separating them. CDR3 DNA: TGCGCCAGCAGCTTGGCCGGGGGTCTCTCCTACAATGAGCAGTTCTTC. Its protein product is CASSLAGGLSYNEQFF.

The chain employs TRBV2 and TRBJ2-3; 7 bases are shared with TRBD2. The CDR3 has 16 amino acids. The germline gives CDR1 SNHLY, CDR2 FYNNEI. V dropped 10 bases and J dropped 4; count of bases not matched to a gene: 17. The CDR3 DNA is TGTGCCACCACTAAATTTTGGGGGGGGAAGTCAGATACGCAGTATTTT. Amino acid sequence: CATTKFWGGKSDTQYF.

This clone was seen only once. The chain is built from TRBV5-4 and TRBJ1-4; 7 bases line up with TRBD1. The CDR3 runs 15 residues. V dropped 4 bases and J dropped 8; count of bases not matched to a gene: 11. From germline, CDR1 is SGHNT and CDR2 YYREEE (reference sequence). The CDR3 sequence: CASSRQTGLYEKLFF. CDR3 bases: TGTGCCAGCAGCCGCCAGACAGGGTTGTACGAAAAACTGTTTTTT.

Here the CDR3 reads CASSLLGSTDTQYF. In DNA, the CDR3 is TGCGCCAGCAGCTTGTTGGGGAGCACAGATACGCAGTATTTT. This chain links TRBV5-1 with TRBJ2-3; D call uncertain. Germline assignment: CDR1 SGHRS and CDR2 YFSETQ. This CDR3 contains 14 residues. Deletions cut 1 base from V and 0 bases from J, with 6 bases between.

This chain links TRBV5-6 with TRBJ2-3; no definite D call. The CDR3 runs 13 residues. Germline CDR1 reads SGHDT; CDR2 reads YYEEEE. V was shortened by 1 base and J by 4 bases, with 7 bases between the two germline ends. DNA for the CDR3: TGTGCCAGCAGCTTGACTGGGCCAGATACGCAGTATTTT. It specifies CASSLTGPDTQYF. Full variable domain (rest looked up from reference TRBV5-6 and TRBJ2-3): DAGVTQSPTHLIKTRGQQVTLRCSPKSGHDTVSWYQQALGQGPQFIFQYYEEEERQRGNFPDRFSGHQFPNYSSELNVNALLLGDSALYLCASSLTGPDTQYFGPGTRLTVL.

The chain recombines TRBV18 with TRBJ1-6, with TRBD1 matching over 7 bases. There are 15 residues in the CDR3. The germline CDR1 and CDR2 sequences are KGHSH and LQKENI. V lost 2 bases to trimming and J lost 7 bases; unmatched junction nucleotides: 5. Written as DNA, the CDR3 is TGTGCCAGCTCACCAATGGGACAGCAAAATTCACCCCTCCACTTT. Encoded protein: CASSPMGQQNSPLHF.

The V gene is TRBV7-6, the J gene TRBJ1-2, with a possible D match to TRBD1 (6 bases). The CDR3 is 15 amino acids. In germline, CDR1 is SGHVS, CDR2 FNYEAQ. V dropped 5 bases and J dropped 4 bases, with 17 bases sitting between them. CDR3 sequence: CASSPPQGGGYGYTF. In DNA form, the CDR3 reads TGTGCCAGCAGCCCGCCCCAGGGAGGGGGCTATGGCTACACCTTC.

The rearrangement links TRBV7-2 to TRBJ1-2; TRBD1 matches 8 bases. Germline V gives CDR1 SGHTA, CDR2 FQGNSA. The CDR3 contains 19 residues. V lost 6 bases, J lost 1 base, and 19 bases stayed unmatched. The CDR3 loop is CASRPRKRDRTTHNYGYTF. As DNA, the CDR3 is TGTGCCAGCAGGCCAAGGAAACGGGACAGGACAACCCATAACTATGGCTACACCTTC.

The V gene is TRBV6-6, the J gene TRBJ2-7; no reliable D call. Trimming cost V 5 bases and J 2 bases, with 10 bases left between them. Germline V CDR1 and CDR2: MNHNY, SVGAGI (reference sequence). The CDR3 is 13 residues long. The CDR3 loop reads CASSLHRTYEQYF. Here the CDR3 DNA reads TGTGCCAGCAGTCTTCACCGGACCTACGAGCAGTACTTC.

The rearrangement uses TRBV19 and TRBJ2-1; 10 nucleotides align to TRBD2. Germline values: CDR1 LNHDA, CDR2 SQIVND (reference sequence). Trimming took 4 bases from V and 9 from J; bases not matched to a gene: 15. The CDR3 is 17 residues long. The CDR3 sequence is CASSTTLQRGGSSEQFF. Written as DNA, the CDR3 is TGTGCCAGTAGTACTACCCTCCAGCGGGGGGGCTCTAGTGAGCAGTTCTTC. The full variable domain, with the rest looked up from reference TRBV19 and TRBJ2-1, is DGGITQSPKYLFRKEGQNVTLSCEQNLNHDAMYWYRQDPGQGLRLIYYSQIVNDFQKGDIAEGYSVSREKKESFPLTVTSAQKNPTAFYLCASSTTLQRGGSSEQFFGPGTRLTVL.

The CDR3 is CASSPNQAGGYEKLFF. In nucleotides, the CDR3 is TGTGCCAGCAGCCCCAATCAGGCAGGGGGATATGAAAAACTGTTTTTT. This chain uses TRBV7-8 with TRBJ1-4; 7 bases match TRBD1. CDR1 and CDR2 (germline): SGHVS, FQNEAQ. With 5 bases clipped from V and 6 bases from J, the junction kept 12 bases outside the gene matches. The CDR3 is 16 residues long.

For this clone: The sample carries other DNA sequences with the same CDR3. The rearrangement joins TRBV29-1 to TRBJ1-1, with unresolved D. Looked up from germline, CDR1 is SQVTM and CDR2 is ANQGSEA. Trimming removed 7 bases from V and 6 bases from J, with 9 bases in between. The CDR3 runs 10 residues. CDR3 residues: CSAEGPEAFF. The CDR3 nucleotides read TGCAGCGCGGAGGGCCCTGAAGCTTTCTTT.

This chain joins TRBV9 and TRBJ2-3, with unresolved D. Germline V lookup: CDR1 SGDLS, CDR2 YYNGEE. The CDR3 has 15 residues. Trimming shortened V by 5 bases and J by 0 bases, and 13 bases separated the two germline ends. The CDR3 is CASRGSEFSTDTQYF. The CDR3 nucleotides are TGTGCCAGCAGAGGCAGCGAGTTTAGCACAGATACGCAGTATTTT.

This chain joins TRBV5-6 and TRBJ1-2, with D possibly matching TRBD1 (6 bases). V lost 3 bases, J lost 7 bases, and 19 bases lay in between. Germline CDR1 SGHDT, CDR2 YYEEEE. CDR3 size: 15 residues. This CDR3 reads CASSSKPGAAGGYTF. CDR3 coding DNA: TGTGCCAGCAGCTCCAAGCCGGGGGCCGCGGGTGGCTACACCTTC.

The chain links TRBV11-2 to TRBJ2-6; D is uncertain. Germline lookup yields CDR1 SGHAT and CDR2 FQNNGV. The CDR3 contains 15 residues. With 5 bases removed from V and 0 bases from J, the gap between germline ends came to 8 bases. CDR3 DNA sequence: TGTGCCAGCAGCCCCCGGTACTCTGGGGCCAACGTCCTGACTTTC. Translated: CASSPRYSGANVLTF.

This clone is deemed medium-sized. The chain joins TRBV27 to TRBJ2-7, with D maybe TRBD2 (6 bases). CDR3 length equals 13 residues. Trimming shortened V by 3 bases and J by 6 bases, and 12 bases separated the two germline ends. Germline CDR1 is MNHEY and CDR2 is SMNVEV (reference sequence). The chain's CDR3 is CASSFTVAAEQYF. In nucleotides, the CDR3 is TGTGCCAGCAGTTTTACCGTAGCGGCCGAGCAGTACTTC.